This entry lists 20 T cell receptor beta chains sequenced from one sample in a study of T cells expressing NK-cell markers (dated by TCRdb to the early 2020s). Libraries were built with 5' RACE. Reads for this sample came from an Illumina HiSeq 2000. TCRdb reprocessed the reads; each CDR3 protein sequence makes one entry, and DNA is unavailable. The sample table includes 140,000 or so distinct CDR3 sequences. The ten most abundant clones make up 10% to 15% of the sample. The sequenced sample consisted of blood T cells: a sorted CD56 or NKG2C T cell subset, CD4+ or CD8+ T cells, or bulk PBMC T cells (not recorded which). All receptors come from a man between 18 and 35 years old in good health. Donor details come from another sample of the same person, matched by shared clones.

V is TRBV6-6 and J is TRBJ2-1; as DNA is missing, the TRBD1 call by TCRdb cannot be tested. CDR1 MNHNY and CDR2 SVGAGI come from the germline V gene (reference sequence). CDR3 length: 11 amino acids. CDR3 residues: CAISHRGEQFF.

The chain joins TRBV6-1 to TRBJ2-7; TCRdb designates TRBD2, a call that cannot be tested without DNA. The V gene's germline CDR1 is MNHNS and CDR2 SASEGT. The CDR3 is 17 amino acids. The CDR3 protein is CASISYPLEGVSYEQYF.

The rearrangement links TRBV9 to TRBJ1-1; as DNA is missing, the TRBD1 call by TCRdb cannot be tested. The CDR3 totals 15 residues. CDR1 and CDR2 (germline): SGDLS, YYNGEE. The CDR3 loop is CASSVGAMGGTEAFF. The entire variable domain, with the rest obtained from reference TRBV9 and TRBJ1-1, is as follows: DSGVTQTPKHLITATGQRVTLRCSPRSGDLSVYWYQQSLDQGLQFLIQYYNGEERAKGNILERFSAQQFPDLHSELNLSSLELGDSALYFCASSVGAMGGTEAFFGQGTRLTVV.

The rearrangement links TRBV7-8 to TRBJ2-3. Germline CDR1 and CDR2: SGHVS and FQNEAQ. The CDR3 sequence is 15 residues long. CDR3 in amino acids: CASSDQLSNTDTQYF.

This chain joins TRBV14 and TRBJ2-7; the D call of TRBD2 rests on TCRdb alone, since no DNA is present to check it. The CDR3 is 16 residues long. CDR1 and CDR2 (germline): SGHDN, FVKESK. The CDR3 spells CASSQERAGSLYEQYF.

The chain recombines TRBV27 with TRBJ2-7; TCRdb names TRBD2, which stays unverified in the absence of DNA. Germline V gene lookup returns CDR1 MNHEY and CDR2 SMNVEV (reference sequence). The CDR3 covers 14 residues. This chain's CDR3 is CASMRGIEDYEQYF.

The chain employs TRBV7-2 and TRBJ2-3; TCRdb reports TRBD2, a call that lacks DNA to check it against. CDR1 SGHTA and CDR2 FQGNSA come from the germline V gene. This CDR3 is built from 14 residues. The CDR3 reads CASSLVGLTDTQYF.

The V call is TRBV20-1, the J call TRBJ2-5; absent DNA, TCRdb's TRBD1 call cannot be checked. CDR3 length: 15 residues. Germline lookup yields CDR1 DFQATT and CDR2 SNEGSKA (reference sequence). CDR3 sequence: CSASRDRGYQETQYF.

The chain couples TRBV7-2 to TRBJ2-2; the TRBD2 assignment by TCRdb is unverifiable without DNA. Germline-derived CDR1 and CDR2 are SGHTA and FQGNSA. The CDR3 extends over 17 amino acids. The CDR3: CASSSYRDSTPTGELFF.

V is TRBV7-2 and J is TRBJ2-3. The CDR3 is 16 amino acids. CDR1 SGHTA and CDR2 FQGNSA come from the germline V gene. CDR3 loop: CASSLAHTDPTDTQYF.

The V call is TRBV27, the J call TRBJ2-3; with no DNA, the TCRdb D assignment of TRBD1 cannot be verified. This CDR3 region has 15 residues. Germline V gene sequence: CDR1 MNHEY, CDR2 SMNVEV (reference sequence). This CDR3 is CASSWATGSTDTQYF.

The rearrangement joins TRBV27 to TRBJ1-5; TCRdb outputs TRBD1, but without DNA this stays unchecked. CDR1 and CDR2 (germline): MNHEY, SMNVEV (reference sequence). This CDR3 spans 17 amino acids. The CDR3 protein is CASIGNRVMWYRQPQHF.

The chain couples TRBV10-3 to TRBJ2-1; TCRdb indicates TRBD2, and absent DNA this call remains unverified. Per germline, CDR1 ENHRY and CDR2 SYGVKD. The CDR3 runs to 16 residues. CDR3 amino acids: CAISESETSGRVEQFF.

V is TRBV7-7 and J is TRBJ2-5; TCRdb picks TRBD1, but there is no DNA to check that call. The CDR3 is made up of 15 amino acids. The V gene's germline CDR1 is SSHAT and CDR2 FNYEAQ (reference sequence). The CDR3: CASSLGAYREETQYF.

The gene calls are TRBV6-2 or TRBV6-3 and TRBJ2-2; as DNA is missing, the TRBD2 call by TCRdb cannot be tested. This CDR3 is built from 17 residues. Germline V gene lookup returns CDR1 MNHEY and CDR2 SVGEGT. This CDR3 is CASSYSLAGDNTGELFF.

This sequence joins TRBV18 and TRBJ2-1; TCRdb selects TRBD2, and the lack of DNA leaves this call unchecked. The CDR3 has 17 residues. Germline V gene sequence: CDR1 KGHSH, CDR2 LQKENI. The CDR3 reads CASSFRTSPSFWNEQFF.

V gene TRBV6-5 combines with J gene TRBJ2-1. This CDR3 spans 14 amino acids. Per germline, CDR1 MNHEY and CDR2 SVGAGI. CDR3 region: CASSYSSHYNEQFF.

The chain has TRBV6-1 and TRBJ1-1; TCRdb names TRBD1, which stays unverified in the absence of DNA. The CDR3 is made up of 15 amino acids. The germline V gene encodes CDR1 MNHNS and CDR2 SASEGT. The CDR3 protein is CASRPITGGNTEAFF.

The chain links TRBV15 to TRBJ2-5; checking the TCRdb D call of TRBD1 is not possible without DNA. CDR3 length: 17 amino acids. CDR1 LNHNV and CDR2 YYDKDF come from the germline V gene (reference sequence). The CDR3 loop reads CATSRDSKTAYTETQYF.

The chain joins TRBV12-3 or TRBV12-4 to TRBJ1-5; lacking DNA, the TRBD1 call made by TCRdb goes unchecked. CDR3 size: 17 residues. Here the CDR3 reads CASSLGQAGYSNQPQHF.